This T cell receptor (beta chain) was recovered during a study of T cell responses to AZD1222 COVID-19 vaccine. The CDR3 is made up of 19 amino acids. The trim removed 5 bases at V and 1 base at J, leaving 16 bases unmatched. Per the germline V gene, CDR1 is PRHDT and CDR2 is FYEKMQ (reference sequence). Produced via immunoSEQ multiplex PCR; TCRdb's table is partial and in-frame only. The sample holds under 150,000 clones, roughly 90% seen once. The gene calls are TRBV13 and TRBJ1-1; 10 bases map to TRBD1. The sample was peripheral blood, taken on day 0 of AZD1222 vaccination. The TCR sequence derives from an adult in good health. The CDR3 loop reads CASSRIGQGVPNGNTEAFF. Written as DNA, the CDR3 is TGTGCCAGCAGCCGCATCGGACAGGGGGTACCTAACGGGAACACTGAAGCTTTCTTT.